The rows below give T cell receptor beta chains drawn from one sample of a study of regulatory T cells in long-lasting Graves disease. Each CDR3 protein gets one entry after TCRdb re-called the multiplex PCR reads with MiXCR. The sample contains fewer than 650,000 distinct CDR3 sequences, approximately 15% of which appear only once. These data also formed part of another study, on T cells in Graves' hyperthyroidism and ophthalmopathy.

The sequencing used peripheral blood mononuclear cells (PBMCs), collected at new diagnosis, from a patient treated with antithyroid drugs. Receptors were obtained from a woman aged 25 to 39 with Graves disease. CDR3s include the opening cysteine and the closing phenylalanine or tryptophan. The order of the fields is J gene, D gene, V gene, clone size, CDR3 DNA, CDR3 protein. The D gene is left open where the match is weak. Size is stated for part of the rows, as once, few or many counts, or as a class when the clone is expanded.

TRBJ2-3	TRBD1	TRBV19	.	TGTGCCAGTAGCCGGACAGGGGGAGCTGGAGATACGCAGTATTTT	CASSRTGGAGDTQYF
TRBJ2-7	TRBD2	TRBV12-3/TRBV12-4	many	TGTGCCAGCAGCCGACTAGCGGGAGAATACGAGCAGTACTTC	CASSRLAGEYEQYF
TRBJ1-1	TRBD1	TRBV28	many	TGTGCCAGCAGTTTATCCGGGACAGGGGGCGCTGAAGCTTTCTTT	CASSLSGTGGAEAFF
TRBJ1-1	.	TRBV10-3	many	TGTGCCATCAGTGATGTGACAACCCATGTCGCTTTCTTT	CAISDVTTHVAFF
TRBJ2-7	TRBD2	TRBV7-9	few	TGTGCCAGCAGCTTATGGAGCGGGAGTTCTGGAGAGCAGTACTTC	CASSLWSGSSGEQYF
TRBJ2-1	TRBD2	TRBV30	few	TGTGCCTGGGTCAGGACTAGCGGGAGCTCTGAGCAGTTCTTC	CAWVRTSGSSEQFF
TRBJ2-6	.	TRBV2	few	TGTGCCAGCGAGCAGGGCTCTGGGGCCAACGTCCTGACTTTC	CASEQGSGANVLTF
TRBJ2-5	.	TRBV28	many	TGTGCCAGCAGTTCCCCCGGTACACGATTGCAAGAGACCCAGTACTTC	CASSSPGTRLQETQYF
TRBJ2-2	TRBD1	TRBV5-4	few	TGTGCCAGCAGCCCACAACAGGGGGTGTACACCGGGGAGCTGTTTTTT	CASSPQQGVYTGELFF
TRBJ1-1	.	TRBV3-1	few	TGTGCCAGCAGCCGGCGAGGTGCTGAAGCTTTCTTT	CASSRRGAEAFF
TRBJ1-6	.	TRBV27	few	TGTGCCAGCAGTCTCTACCCTCAGGGGTACAATTCACCCCTCCACTTT	CASSLYPQGYNSPLHF
TRBJ2-2	.	TRBV27	.	TGTGCCAGCAGTTTTCGGGATGGGGGGCAGCACACCGGGGAGCTGTTTTTT	CASSFRDGGQHTGELFF
TRBJ1-1	.	TRBV19	few	TGTGCCAGTAGCGCCCCCCGGCAGGCCATGAACACTGAAGCTTTCTTT	CASSAPRQAMNTEAFF
TRBJ1-2	.	TRBV7-2	many	TGTGCCAGCAGCAGATCCGGGCCACAGTATGGCTACACCTTC	CASSRSGPQYGYTF
TRBJ2-1	TRBD2	TRBV7-2	many	TGTGCCAGCAGCTTAGGTCCTAGCGGGGTGAATGAGCAGTTCTTC	CASSLGPSGVNEQFF
TRBJ2-7	.	TRBV28	many	TGTGCCAGCAGTTTTTCGCCGGGCCCCCGGTCAGGGTACGAGCAGTACTTC	CASSFSPGPRSGYEQYF
TRBJ2-3	.	TRBV12-3/TRBV12-4	.	TGTGCCAGCAGGATAGCGGCAGATACGCAGTATTTT	CASRIAADTQYF
TRBJ2-3	TRBD2	TRBV7-2	many	TGTGCCAGCAGCTTAGGCCTAGCGGGTTTCACAGATACGCAGTATTTT	CASSLGLAGFTDTQYF